What follows is one T cell receptor beta chain and its context. Its antigen is unknown. No base quality values were provided; no much bigger clone lies one nucleotide off. CDR1 and CDR2, per the germline V gene, are MDHEN and SYDVKM. For this chain, trimming is 6 bases at the V end and 2 bases at the J end, and the number of junction bases without a gene match is 12. From its cysteine to its phenylalanine, the CDR3 spans 18 amino acids. Of all the DNA, just the CDR3 is kept, 54 bases in frame from base 1. The sample belongs to a study of T cell changes during pregnancy in multiple sclerosis (dated by TCRdb to about 2019). Regarding the study in general: In women with multiple sclerosis, the researchers looked at how the T cell repertoire shifted as pregnancy progressed.

The library was prepared using the immunoSEQ multiplex PCR assay. The clones in this table, taken by TCRdb from immuneACCESS, are in-frame only. Not every clone is retained; where verified, under half of the shortfall comes from an unresolved V gene, and the cause of the rest is unknown. The sample table lists roughly 40,000 clones, 85% to 95% of them with a count of one. 0.7% to 1% of the sample is in the top ten clones. Specimen: CD4+ T cells from peripheral blood mononuclear cells, collected before pregnancy. The source is a female donor with multiple sclerosis, enrolled in a pregnancy study. The rearranged segments are TRBV28 and TRBJ2-5, with 13 bases matching TRBD2. The CDR3 in this case is CASSHLGPGLAGQETQYF. The sequenced DNA: TGTGCCAGCAGCCACCTCGGACCGGGACTAGCGGGGCAAGAGACCCAGTACTTC.